The following is a T cell receptor beta chain sequence with its context. This entry belongs to a study of blood T cell repertoires in COVID-19. The wider study: Specimens from acute and convalescent COVID-19 originated in the United States, Italy and Spain. In each case, the material was cDNA or gDNA derived from T cells, B-cell-depleted T cells, or PBMCs.

The germline V gene has CDR1 MNHEY and CDR2 SVGEGT. The V and J ends lost 0 bases and 3 bases respectively, with 9 bases between them. The CDR3 consists of 14 residues. Per the authors' pipeline: Estimation of nucleated cell counts was performed using reference gene primer amplification. The method was immunoSEQ multiplex PCR; TCRdb's version includes in-frame clones alone and lacks a portion of them. That table gives V, J and clone size, and the DNA gave D and trimming. The sample yields about 230,000 clones, approximately 87% seen once. The clonotype comes from a woman in her 70s with active or convalescent COVID-19. J is TRBJ2-7 and V is TRBV6-2 or TRBV6-3; D is unresolved. Sequenced sample: peripheral blood. The CDR3 DNA reads TGTGCCAGCAGTTACTCGGCAGGATACTACGAGCAGTACTTC. Translated: CASSYSAGYYEQYF.